This TCR beta chain originates from a study of blood T cells in healthy people across ages. A minimum of 6 micrograms of total RNA was extracted per sample. It was with a sample-barcoded 5' primer and a J-beta primer mix that a second PCR of about 6 to 11 cycles was run. Every single cDNA molecule received a tag from a template-switch adaptor with 12 random nucleotides. TCRdb independently ran MiXCR on the 5' RACE reads; one entry per CDR3 protein. Of over 950,000 distinct CDR3 sequences listed, roughly 51% are singletons. The germline V gene encodes CDR1 SNHLY and CDR2 FYNNEI. This CDR3 has 14 amino acids.

The sample was blood. The chain combines TRBV2 with TRBJ2-4; D not certain. The J call may be faulty, since TRBJ2-7 better matches the DNA end. This clonotype was obtained from a woman aged 55-69 years in good health. The CDR3 region is CASSDVDPLYEQYF. The CDR3, as DNA: TGTGCCAGCAGTGATGTTGATCCTCTCTACGAGCAGTACTTC.